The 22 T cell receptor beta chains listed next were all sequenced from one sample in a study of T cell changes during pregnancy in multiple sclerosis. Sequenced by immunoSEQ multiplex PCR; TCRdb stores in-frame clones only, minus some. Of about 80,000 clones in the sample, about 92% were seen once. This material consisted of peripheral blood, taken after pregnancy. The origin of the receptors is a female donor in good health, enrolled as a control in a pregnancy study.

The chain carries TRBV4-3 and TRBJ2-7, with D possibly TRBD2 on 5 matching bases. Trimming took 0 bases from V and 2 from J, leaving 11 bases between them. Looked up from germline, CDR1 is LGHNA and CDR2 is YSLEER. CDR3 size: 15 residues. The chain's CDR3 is CASSQEEVRPYEQYF. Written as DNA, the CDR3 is TGCGCCAGCAGCCAAGAGGAGGTAAGACCCTACGAGCAGTACTTC.

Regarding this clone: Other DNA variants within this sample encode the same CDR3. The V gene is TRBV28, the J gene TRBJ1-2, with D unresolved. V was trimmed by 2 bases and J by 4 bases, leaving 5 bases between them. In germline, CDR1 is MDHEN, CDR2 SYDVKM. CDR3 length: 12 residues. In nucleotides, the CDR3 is TGTGCCAGCAGTTTAATGAGCTATGGCTACACCTTC. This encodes CASSLMSYGYTF.

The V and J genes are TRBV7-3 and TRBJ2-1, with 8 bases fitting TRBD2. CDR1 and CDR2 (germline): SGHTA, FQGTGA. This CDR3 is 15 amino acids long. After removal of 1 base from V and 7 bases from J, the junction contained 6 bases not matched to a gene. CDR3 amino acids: CASSLNGGGLNEQFF. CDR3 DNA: TGTGCCAGCAGCTTAAATGGCGGGGGGTTAAATGAGCAGTTCTTC. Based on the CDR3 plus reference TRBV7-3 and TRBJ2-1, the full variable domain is GAGVSQTPSNKVTEKGKYVELRCDPISGHTALYWYRQSLGQGPEFLIYFQGTGAADDSGLPNDRFFAVRPEGSVSTLKIQRTERGDSAVYLCASSLNGGGLNEQFFGPGTRLTVL.

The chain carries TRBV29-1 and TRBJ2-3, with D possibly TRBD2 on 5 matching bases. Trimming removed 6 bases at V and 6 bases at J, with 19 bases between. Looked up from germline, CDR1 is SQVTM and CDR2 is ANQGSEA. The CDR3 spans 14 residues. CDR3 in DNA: TGCAGCGTGCCTCTAGCTGGAGGTGTGGATACGCAGTATTTT. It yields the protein CSVPLAGGVDTQYF.

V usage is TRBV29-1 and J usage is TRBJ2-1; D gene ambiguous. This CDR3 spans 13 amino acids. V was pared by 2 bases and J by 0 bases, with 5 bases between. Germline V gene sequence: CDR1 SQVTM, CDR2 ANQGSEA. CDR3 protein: CSVELSSYNEQFF. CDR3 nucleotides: TGCAGCGTTGAACTGAGCTCCTACAATGAGCAGTTCTTC.

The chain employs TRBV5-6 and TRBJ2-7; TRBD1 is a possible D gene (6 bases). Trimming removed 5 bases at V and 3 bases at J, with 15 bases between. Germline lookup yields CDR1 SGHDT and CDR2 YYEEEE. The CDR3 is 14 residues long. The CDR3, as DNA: TGTGCCAGCAGTTTCCTGGGACAAGACTACGAGCAGTACTTC. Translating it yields CASSFLGQDYEQYF.

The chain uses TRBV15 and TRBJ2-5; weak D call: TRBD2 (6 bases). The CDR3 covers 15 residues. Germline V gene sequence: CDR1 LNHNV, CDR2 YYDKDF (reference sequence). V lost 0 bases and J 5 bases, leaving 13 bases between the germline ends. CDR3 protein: CATSRETAGGETQYF. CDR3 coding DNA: TGTGCCACCAGCAGAGAGACAGCGGGCGGGGAGACCCAGTACTTC.

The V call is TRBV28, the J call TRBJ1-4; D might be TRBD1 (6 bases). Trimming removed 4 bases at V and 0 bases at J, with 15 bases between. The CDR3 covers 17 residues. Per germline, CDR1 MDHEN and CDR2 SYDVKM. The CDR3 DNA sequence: TGTGCCAGCAGTTCGGCAGGGGTGGACGCAACTAATGAAAAACTGTTTTTT. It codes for CASSSAGVDATNEKLFF.

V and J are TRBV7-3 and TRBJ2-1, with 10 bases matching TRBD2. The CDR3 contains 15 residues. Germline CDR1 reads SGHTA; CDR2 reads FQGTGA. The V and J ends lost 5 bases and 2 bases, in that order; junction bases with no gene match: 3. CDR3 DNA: TGTGCCAGCAGCCGAGCGGGAGGGACCTACAATGAGCAGTTCTTC. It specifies CASSRAGGTYNEQFF.

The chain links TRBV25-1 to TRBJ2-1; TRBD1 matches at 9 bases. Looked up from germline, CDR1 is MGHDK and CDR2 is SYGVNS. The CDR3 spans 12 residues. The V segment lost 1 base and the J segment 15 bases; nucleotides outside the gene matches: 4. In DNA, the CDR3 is TGTGCCAGCAGTGAATCGGACAGGGGCGGGTTCTTC. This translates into CASSESDRGGFF.

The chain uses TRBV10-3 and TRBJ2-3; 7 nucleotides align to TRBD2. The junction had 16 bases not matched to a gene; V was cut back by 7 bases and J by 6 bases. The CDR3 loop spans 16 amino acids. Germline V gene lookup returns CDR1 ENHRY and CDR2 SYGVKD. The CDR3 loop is CAITAGALGWADTQYF. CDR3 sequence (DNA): TGTGCCATCACCGCGGGAGCCTTAGGGTGGGCGGATACGCAGTATTTT.

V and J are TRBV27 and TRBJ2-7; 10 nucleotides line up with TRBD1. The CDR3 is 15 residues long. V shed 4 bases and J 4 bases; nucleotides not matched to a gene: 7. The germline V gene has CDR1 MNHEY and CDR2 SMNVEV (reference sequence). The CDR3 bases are TGTGCCAGCAGTTCCCTCCGGGACAGGGGTTACGAGCAGTACTTC. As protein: CASSSLRDRGYEQYF.

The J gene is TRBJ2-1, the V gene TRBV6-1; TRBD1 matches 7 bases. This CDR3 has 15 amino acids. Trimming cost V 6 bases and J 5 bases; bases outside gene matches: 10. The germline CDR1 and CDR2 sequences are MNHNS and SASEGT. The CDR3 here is CASSLNRGPNNEQFF. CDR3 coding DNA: TGTGCCAGCAGCCTTAACAGGGGACCGAACAATGAGCAGTTCTTC.

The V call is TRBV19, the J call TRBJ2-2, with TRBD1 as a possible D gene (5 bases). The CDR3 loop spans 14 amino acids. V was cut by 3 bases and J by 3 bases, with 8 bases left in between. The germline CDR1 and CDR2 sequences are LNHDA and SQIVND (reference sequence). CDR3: CASSMGRDTGELFF. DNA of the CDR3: TGTGCCAGTAGTATGGGCAGGGACACCGGGGAGCTGTTTTTT.

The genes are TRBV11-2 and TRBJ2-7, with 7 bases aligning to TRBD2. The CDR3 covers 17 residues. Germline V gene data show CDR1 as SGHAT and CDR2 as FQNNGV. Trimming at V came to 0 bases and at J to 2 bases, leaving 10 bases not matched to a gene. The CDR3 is CASSLEGGGDYPYEQYF. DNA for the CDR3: TGTGCCAGCAGCTTAGAAGGCGGTGGGGACTATCCCTACGAGCAGTACTTC.

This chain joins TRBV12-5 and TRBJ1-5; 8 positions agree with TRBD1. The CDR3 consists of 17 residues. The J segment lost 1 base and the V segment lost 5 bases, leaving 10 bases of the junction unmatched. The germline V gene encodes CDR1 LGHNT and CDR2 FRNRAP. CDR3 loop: CASGVNQDRESNQPQHF. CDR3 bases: TGTGCTAGTGGTGTGAACCAGGACAGGGAGAGCAATCAGCCCCAGCATTTT.

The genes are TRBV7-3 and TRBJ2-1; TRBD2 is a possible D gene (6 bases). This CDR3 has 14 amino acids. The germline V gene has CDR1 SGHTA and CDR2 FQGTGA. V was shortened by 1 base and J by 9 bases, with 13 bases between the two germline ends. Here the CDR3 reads CASSLRARDGEQFF. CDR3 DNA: TGTGCCAGCAGCTTAAGGGCGCGGGATGGTGAGCAGTTCTTC.

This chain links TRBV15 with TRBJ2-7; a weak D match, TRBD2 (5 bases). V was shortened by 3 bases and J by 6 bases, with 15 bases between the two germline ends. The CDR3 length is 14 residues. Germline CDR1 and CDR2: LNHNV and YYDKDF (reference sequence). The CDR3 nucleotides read TGTGCCACCAGCAGGGGTCCTAGCCCTCGCGAGCAGTACTTC. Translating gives CATSRGPSPREQYF.

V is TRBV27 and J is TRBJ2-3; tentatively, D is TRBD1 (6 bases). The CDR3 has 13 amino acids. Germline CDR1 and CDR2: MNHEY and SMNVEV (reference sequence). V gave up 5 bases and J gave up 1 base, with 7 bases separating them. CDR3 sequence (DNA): TGTGCCAGCAGTCGACAGGGCACAGATACGCAGTATTTT. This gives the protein CASSRQGTDTQYF.

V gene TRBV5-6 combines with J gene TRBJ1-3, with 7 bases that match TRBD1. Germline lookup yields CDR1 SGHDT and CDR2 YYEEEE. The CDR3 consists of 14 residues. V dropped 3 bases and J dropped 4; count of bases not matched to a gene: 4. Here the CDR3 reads CASSSGQPGNTIYF. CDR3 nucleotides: TGTGCCAGCAGCTCGGGACAGCCCGGAAACACCATATATTTT.

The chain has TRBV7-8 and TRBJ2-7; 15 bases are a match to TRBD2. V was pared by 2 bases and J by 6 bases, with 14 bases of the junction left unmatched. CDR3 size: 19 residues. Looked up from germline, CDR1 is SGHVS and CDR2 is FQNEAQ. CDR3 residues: CASSLKPSGTSGRLGEQYF. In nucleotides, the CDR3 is TGTGCCAGCAGCTTAAAGCCCTCCGGGACTAGCGGGAGGCTGGGCGAGCAGTACTTC.

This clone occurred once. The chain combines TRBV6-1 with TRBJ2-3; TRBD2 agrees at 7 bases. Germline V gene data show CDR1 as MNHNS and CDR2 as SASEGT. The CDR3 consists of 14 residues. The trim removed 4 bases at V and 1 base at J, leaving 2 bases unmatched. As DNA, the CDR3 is TGTGCCAGCAGTGGACTAGCCCGCACAGATACGCAGTATTTT. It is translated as CASSGLARTDTQYF.